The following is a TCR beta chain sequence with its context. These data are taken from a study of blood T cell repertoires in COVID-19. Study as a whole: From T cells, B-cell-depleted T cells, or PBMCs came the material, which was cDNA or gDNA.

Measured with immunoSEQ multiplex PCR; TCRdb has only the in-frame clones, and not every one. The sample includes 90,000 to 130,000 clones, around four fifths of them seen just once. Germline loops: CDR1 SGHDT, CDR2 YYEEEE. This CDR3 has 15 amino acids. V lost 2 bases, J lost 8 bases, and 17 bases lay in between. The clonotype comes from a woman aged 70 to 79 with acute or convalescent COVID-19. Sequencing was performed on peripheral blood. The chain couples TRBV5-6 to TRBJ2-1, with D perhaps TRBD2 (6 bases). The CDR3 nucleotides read TGTGCCAGCAGCTTACCCCAATCGACGGGGGATGAGCAGTTCTTC. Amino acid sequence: CASSLPQSTGDEQFF. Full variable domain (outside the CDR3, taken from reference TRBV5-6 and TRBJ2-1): DAGVTQSPTHLIKTRGQQVTLRCSPKSGHDTVSWYQQALGQGPQFIFQYYEEEERQRGNFPDRFSGHQFPNYSSELNVNALLLGDSALYLCASSLPQSTGDEQFFGPGTRLTVL.